This T cell receptor (beta chain) is from a study of patients and donors after allogeneic stem cell transplantation. Losses at the gene ends were 5 bases for V and 3 bases for J; bases not matched to a gene: 15. The germline V gene has CDR1 DFQATT and CDR2 SNEGSKA (reference sequence). CDR3 length: 18 amino acids. Only a few counts were recorded for this clonotype. Each CDR3 protein is one row after TCRdb ran MiXCR on the RT-PCR reads. This table holds 400,000 to 450,000 distinct CDR3 sequences, around 15% found once. What was sequenced was blood, either unsorted or a sorted T cell fraction (not recorded which). This chain joins TRBV20-1 and TRBJ1-5; 11 bases map to TRBD1. The clonotype originates from a human donor who was either an allogeneic HSCT recipient or a stem cell or donor lymphocyte infusion donor (not recorded which). It is not recorded whose cells these are; they may come from a transplant donor. The DNA of the CDR3 is TGCAGTGCTCCTCATCGAGGGACAGGGGGTTTTAACAATCAGCCCCAGCATTTT. This sequence encodes CSAPHRGTGGFNNQPQHF.